A selection of T cell receptor beta chains follows, all from one sample in a study of T-cell reconstitution after alpha-beta-depleted transplantation in children. TCRdb itself ran the PCR reads through MiXCR, one entry per CDR3 protein. The sample records 150,000 to 200,000 distinct CDR3 sequences, about 14% being singletons. Sequencing used PBMCs from the stem cell graft donor, obtained from the stem cell graft. The origin of the receptors is a human donor who donated a stem cell graft to a child with acute lymphoblastic leukemia. Both conserved end residues are part of each CDR3. A D gene is named only where the DNA matches it firmly. Size is omitted from some rows. Given values are once, few, many or a class for expanded clones.

TRBD1,TRBJ1-2,few,TRBV4-1,CASSQEGTGDRGHYGYTF,TGCGCCAGCAGCCAAGAGGGAACAGGGGACCGCGGGCACTATGGCTACACCTTC
-,TRBJ2-1,many,TRBV29-1,CSAHTSSPGMYGFF,TGCAGTGCTCATACTAGCTCCCCTGGAATGTATGGGTTCTTC
TRBD2,TRBJ2-3,many,TRBV10-3,CAISEWDYNTDTQYF,TGTGCCATCAGTGAGTGGGACTACAACACAGATACGCAGTATTTT
-,TRBJ2-3,-,TRBV27,CASSWTLQNTQYF,TGTGCCAGCAGTTGGACTCTACAAAATACGCAGTATTTT
-,TRBJ2-5,many,TRBV4-2,CASSQADGRSQETQYF,TGTGCCAGCAGCCAAGCGGACGGGAGATCGCAAGAGACCCAGTACTTC
-,TRBJ2-7,many,TRBV6-2/TRBV6-3,CASSPPGLSSYEQYF,TGTGCCAGCAGTCCCCCGGGACTTAGCTCCTACGAGCAGTACTTC
TRBD2,TRBJ2-1,many,TRBV9,CASSVVGGGREQFF,TGTGCCAGCAGCGTAGTCGGCGGGGGGCGAGAGCAGTTCTTC
TRBD2,TRBJ2-3,many,TRBV10-3,CAISERGLSSTDTQYF,TGTGCCATCAGTGAGAGGGGACTATCTAGCACAGATACGCAGTATTTT
-,TRBJ2-1,many,TRBV11-2,CASSTTGIVNEQFF,TGTGCCAGCAGCACTACAGGGATTGTCAATGAGCAGTTCTTC
-,TRBJ2-2,many,TRBV11-2,CASSKGRGTGELFF,TGTGCCAGCAGCAAGGGCCGGGGCACCGGGGAGCTGTTTTTT
-,TRBJ2-5,many,TRBV29-1,CSVEVKRYQETQYF,TGCAGCGTTGAAGTCAAACGATACCAAGAGACCCAGTACTTC
-,TRBJ2-3,few,TRBV20-1,CSARDDPEGTQYF,TGCAGTGCTAGAGATGACCCCGAAGGTACGCAGTATTTT
TRBD1,TRBJ2-7,many,TRBV5-1,CASRQTPGQGAPYEQYF,TGCGCCAGCAGACAAACACCGGGACAGGGGGCCCCCTACGAGCAGTACTTC
TRBD2,TRBJ2-1,many,TRBV11-2,CASSLSTSGRDEQFF,TGTGCCAGCAGCTTGTCCACTAGCGGGAGGGATGAGCAGTTCTTC
-,TRBJ2-5,-,TRBV5-1,CASSRGQQEAQYF,TGCGCCAGCAGCCGAGGACAGCAAGAGGCCCAGTACTTC
TRBD2,TRBJ2-1,-,TRBV20-1,CSASGGYNNEQFF,TGCAGTGCTAGCGGGGGGTATAACAATGAGCAGTTCTTC
-,TRBJ1-1,many,TRBV12-3/TRBV12-4,CASSLGGLGGNTEAFF,TGTGCCAGCAGTTTAGGGGGTTTAGGGGGGAACACTGAAGCTTTCTTT
-,TRBJ2-1,many,TRBV11-2,CASSSRTTSSEQFF,TGTGCCAGCAGCTCGCGGACGACTAGTTCTGAGCAGTTCTTC
TRBD2,TRBJ2-7,many,TRBV7-6,CASSLASGKGAYEQYF,TGTGCCAGCAGCTTAGCTAGCGGGAAGGGGGCCTACGAGCAGTACTTC
-,TRBJ2-3,-,TRBV11-2,CASSLPPDGARGTDTQYF,TGTGCCAGCAGCCTCCCACCGGACGGGGCGAGGGGCACAGATACGCAGTATTTT
TRBD1,TRBJ2-7,many,TRBV29-1,CSVISGQGHYEQYF,TGCAGCGTGATAAGCGGACAGGGGCACTACGAGCAGTACTTC
TRBD1,TRBJ2-5,few,TRBV4-1,CASSRAGTGDAETQYF,TGCGCCAGCAGCCGGGCCGGGACAGGGGACGCGGAGACCCAGTACTTC